Given below is one T cell receptor (beta chain) in context. Here immunoSEQ multiplex PCR was the method, and the copy in TCRdb shows in-frame clones only, minus some. The data show 270,000 or so clones, with approximately 77% seen just once and 3.1% held by the top ten. This record comes from a study of blood T cell repertoires in COVID-19. Study overall: Some COVID-19 samples were acute and others convalescent; all came from the United States, Italy and Spain.

Germline V lookup: CDR1 SGHVS, CDR2 FQNEAQ. The CDR3 consists of 15 residues. V shed 4 bases and J 6 bases; nucleotides not matched to a gene: 5. The chain is built from TRBV7-8 and TRBJ2-1; 11 positions agree with TRBD2. This receptor was identified in a woman under 30 with acute or convalescent COVID-19. Source material: peripheral blood. This CDR3 is CASSSTSGTLNEQFF. CDR3 nucleotide sequence: TGTGCCAGCAGCTCGACTAGCGGGACCCTCAATGAGCAGTTCTTC.